The rows below give T cell receptor beta chains drawn from one sample of a study of cytomegalovirus exposure and HLA in healthy donors. Here immunoSEQ multiplex PCR was the method, and the copy in TCRdb shows in-frame clones only, minus some. The sample yields hundreds of thousands of clones, 75% to 90% seen once. The specimen sequenced was PBMCs. All receptors derive from a boy younger than 10 in good health and CMV-seronegative. Both conserved end residues are part of each CDR3. A D gene is named only where the DNA matches it firmly. Clone size is not always given. Where it is, it says once, few, many or a class for expanded clones.

clone size,J gene,D gene,V gene,CDR3 protein,CDR3 DNA
.,TRBJ2-1,TRBD2,TRBV27,CASSTHSGSSYNEQFF,TGTGCCAGCAGTACGCATAGCGGGAGCTCCTACAATGAGCAGTTCTTC
.,TRBJ1-5,TRBD1,TRBV6-5,CASSWTGNQPQHF,TGTGCCAGCAGTTGGACAGGGAATCAGCCCCAGCATTTT
medium-sized,TRBJ1-1,.,TRBV30,CAWSVGGMNTEAFF,TGTGCCTGGAGTGTAGGGGGAATGAACACTGAAGCTTTCTTT
.,TRBJ1-2,.,TRBV5-4,CASSQPVGGPYGYTF,TGTGCCAGCAGCCAACCGGTAGGGGGACCCTATGGCTACACCTTC
once,TRBJ2-1,TRBD2,TRBV13,CASSLKLGLAGEGNEQFF,TGTGCCAGCAGCTTAAAGCTGGGACTAGCGGGAGAGGGCAATGAGCAGTTCTTC
.,TRBJ2-7,.,TRBV27,CASSLSLRAYEQYF,TGTGCCAGCAGTTTATCGTTGAGAGCCTACGAGCAGTACTTC
.,TRBJ2-7,TRBD2,TRBV5-8,CASSLESGVEQYF,TGTGCCAGCAGCTTGGAGAGCGGGGTCGAGCAGTACTTC
.,TRBJ1-2,.,TRBV19,CASSIGGRAYGYTF,TGTGCCAGTAGTATCGGGGGACGTGCCTATGGCTACACCTTC
.,TRBJ2-1,.,TRBV6-1,CASSEATGEQFF,TGTGCCAGCAGTGAAGCAACGGGGGAGCAGTTCTTC
.,TRBJ2-1,TRBD1,TRBV6-1,CASSVTGTGKGSEQFF,TGTGCCAGCAGTGTTACCGGGACAGGGAAAGGAAGTGAGCAGTTCTTC
.,TRBJ1-1,TRBD1,TRBV6-5,CASSTTGEITEAFF,TGTGCCAGTTCAACTACAGGGGAGATCACTGAAGCTTTCTTT
.,TRBJ2-3,TRBD2,TRBV13,CASSLRRAGDGNTQYF,TGTGCCAGCAGCTTACGAAGAGCGGGAGACGGTAATACGCAGTATTTT
.,TRBJ1-1,.,TRBV2,CASSMGGGEAFF,TGTGCCAGCTCAATGGGGGGGGGTGAAGCTTTCTTT
.,TRBJ2-7,TRBD2,TRBV27,CASSFLLAGGIYEQYF,TGTGCCAGCAGTTTTTTACTAGCGGGAGGTATCTACGAGCAGTACTTC
.,TRBJ1-5,.,TRBV19,CASEADPWGPYSNQPQHF,TGTGCCAGTGAGGCCGACCCCTGGGGGCCTTATAGCAATCAGCCCCAGCATTTT
.,TRBJ2-7,.,TRBV5-8,CASSWRTGAYEQYF,TGTGCCAGCAGCTGGAGAACAGGTGCCTACGAGCAGTACTTC
.,TRBJ2-4,.,TRBV6-1,CASSTRYSKNIQYF,TGTGCCAGCAGTACTAGATACAGCAAAAACATTCAGTACTTC
.,TRBJ2-1,TRBD1,TRBV6-1,CASSGRDRAFDEQFF,TGTGCCAGCAGTGGCCGCGACAGGGCCTTTGATGAGCAGTTCTTC
.,TRBJ2-5,TRBD1,TRBV7-9,CASSLVGQGWETQYF,TGTGCCAGCAGCTTAGTGGGACAGGGGTGGGAGACCCAGTACTTC
.,TRBJ2-1,.,TRBV5-1,CASSAGGTVKNEQFF,TGCGCCAGCAGCGCCGGAGGGACAGTTAAAAATGAGCAGTTCTTC
.,TRBJ2-2,.,TRBV15,CATSPSPKTGELFF,TGTGCCACCAGCCCCTCTCCTAAGACCGGGGAGCTGTTTTTT
.,TRBJ2-7,TRBD2,TRBV30,CAWSVAGRYEQYF,TGTGCCTGGAGTGTAGCGGGGCGGTACGAGCAGTACTTC
.,TRBJ1-1,TRBD1,TRBV30,CAWSVLGGQGTEAFF,TGTGCCTGGAGTGTACTGGGGGGACAGGGCACTGAAGCTTTCTTT
.,TRBJ2-2,.,TRBV6-5,CASSYLLGSGTGERFF,TGTGCCAGCAGTTACCTACTGGGGTCGGGCACCGGGGAGCGGTTTTTT
.,TRBJ1-2,.,TRBV27,CASSLSRGGAYGYTF,TGTGCCAGCAGTTTATCCCGAGGGGGTGCCTATGGCTACACCTTC
few,TRBJ2-2,.,TRBV2,CASSEWAGVNGELFF,TGTGCCAGCAGTGAGTGGGCCGGGGTGAATGGGGAGCTGTTTTTT
.,TRBJ1-4,.,TRBV5-6,CASSLGASDEKLFF,TGTGCCAGCAGCTTGGGGGCGTCGGATGAAAAACTGTTTTTT
few,TRBJ1-1,.,TRBV2,CASSHTLQGNTEAFF,TGTGCCAGCAGCCACACCTTACAGGGGAACACTGAAGCTTTCTTT
.,TRBJ2-2,.,TRBV25-1,CASTLMNTGELFF,TGTGCCAGCACCTTAATGAACACCGGGGAGCTGTTTTTT
once,TRBJ1-1,TRBD1,TRBV4-2,CASSQGRQGHPEAFF,TGTGCCAGCAGCCAAGGGAGACAGGGGCACCCTGAAGCTTTCTTT
.,TRBJ1-1,TRBD1,TRBV7-9,CSSSSWDRGSSTEAFF,TGTTCCAGCAGCTCATGGGACAGGGGATCGAGCACTGAAGCTTTCTTT
.,TRBJ2-5,TRBD2,TRBV19,CASNLAGDRETQYF,TGTGCCAGTAACTTGGCGGGGGATAGAGAGACCCAGTACTTC
.,TRBJ2-1,TRBD2,TRBV6-5,CASRRLAGNNEQFF,TGTGCCAGCAGGCGACTAGCGGGCAACAATGAGCAGTTCTTC
.,TRBJ2-3,TRBD1,TRBV5-1,CASSLAYTGGTDTQYF,TGCGCCAGCAGCTTGGCCTACACAGGGGGTACAGATACGCAGTATTTT
few,TRBJ1-5,.,TRBV5-8,CASSLSAPGQHF,TGTGCCAGCAGCCTCAGCGCACCGGGCCAGCATTTT
.,TRBJ1-5,TRBD1,TRBV19,CASSTWTGNSNQPQHF,TGTGCCAGTAGTACGTGGACAGGGAATAGCAATCAGCCCCAGCATTTT
.,TRBJ1-1,.,TRBV6-1,CASSELVNTEAFF,TGTGCCAGCAGTGAATTAGTGAACACTGAAGCTTTCTTT
.,TRBJ2-1,.,TRBV6-6,CASSPTRDEQFF,TGTGCCAGCAGCCCAACTAGGGATGAGCAGTTCTTC
few,TRBJ2-7,.,TRBV6-6,CASSYSTMTKHEQYF,TGTGCCAGCAGTTACTCGACGATGACTAAACACGAGCAGTACTTC
.,TRBJ2-5,TRBD2,TRBV11-2,CASSLGGTSGWWETQYF,TGTGCCAGCAGCTTAGGGGGGACTAGCGGATGGTGGGAGACCCAGTACTTC
.,TRBJ1-2,TRBD1,TRBV29-1,CSDFQGGSYGYTF,TGCAGCGATTTCCAGGGGGGTAGCTATGGCTACACCTTC
.,TRBJ2-1,.,TRBV30,CAWSVLGANEQFF,TGTGCCTGGAGTGTACTCGGAGCCAATGAGCAGTTCTTC
.,TRBJ1-6,.,TRBV9,CASSVAGYNSPLHF,TGTGCCAGCAGCGTAGCAGGGTATAATTCACCCCTCCACTTT
.,TRBJ1-5,TRBD1,TRBV18,CASSPPGTGVRPQHF,TGTGCCAGCTCACCCCCCGGGACAGGCGTCCGACCCCAGCATTTT
.,TRBJ2-1,TRBD2,TRBV27,CASTGTSGSRSYNEQFF,TGTGCCAGCACCGGGACTAGCGGGAGTCGCTCCTACAATGAGCAGTTCTTC
.,TRBJ2-7,TRBD2,TRBV4-1,CASSQPGTSGSYEQYF,TGCGCCAGCAGCCAACCGGGGACTAGCGGATCCTACGAGCAGTACTTC
.,TRBJ1-1,.,TRBV19,CASSQPDRVTEAFF,TGTGCCAGTAGTCAGCCCGACCGGGTTACTGAAGCTTTCTTT
.,TRBJ2-6,.,TRBV7-2,CASSLAAPGSGANVLTF,TGTGCCAGCAGCTTAGCCGCGCCAGGGTCTGGGGCCAACGTCCTGACTTTC
.,TRBJ2-7,.,TRBV7-2,CASSYGWEQYF,TGTGCCAGCAGTTACGGGTGGGAGCAGTACTTC
.,TRBJ2-7,.,TRBV2,CASSEAYHTSYEQYF,TGTGCCAGCAGTGAAGCCTACCATACCTCCTACGAGCAGTACTTC
.,TRBJ2-7,.,TRBV19,CANSLTYEQYF,TGTGCCAATAGCCTTACCTACGAGCAGTACTTC
.,TRBJ2-3,TRBD1,TRBV7-6,CASSPGTGPDTQYF,TGTGCCAGCAGCCCGGGGACAGGGCCAGATACGCAGTATTTT
.,TRBJ2-7,TRBD1,TRBV4-2,CASSPGQGDYEQYF,TGTGCCAGCAGCCCGGGACAGGGGGACTACGAGCAGTACTTC
once,TRBJ1-2,TRBD1,TRBV29-1,CSVGPTGEEGGYTF,TGCAGCGTTGGGCCGACAGGGGAAGAGGGTGGCTACACCTTC
.,TRBJ1-5,TRBD1,TRBV2,CASTRGTGRNQPQHF,TGTGCCAGCACCAGAGGGACAGGCCGCAATCAGCCCCAGCATTTT
.,TRBJ1-1,.,TRBV9,CASSVDHGSTEAFF,TGTGCCAGCAGCGTAGACCACGGGAGTACTGAAGCTTTCTTT
.,TRBJ1-5,.,TRBV5-1,CASSSTGDQPQHF,TGCGCCAGCAGTTCGACGGGGGATCAGCCCCAGCATTTT
.,TRBJ1-2,.,TRBV2,CASSVRETNYGYTF,TGTGCCAGCAGTGTCAGGGAAACTAACTATGGCTACACCTTC